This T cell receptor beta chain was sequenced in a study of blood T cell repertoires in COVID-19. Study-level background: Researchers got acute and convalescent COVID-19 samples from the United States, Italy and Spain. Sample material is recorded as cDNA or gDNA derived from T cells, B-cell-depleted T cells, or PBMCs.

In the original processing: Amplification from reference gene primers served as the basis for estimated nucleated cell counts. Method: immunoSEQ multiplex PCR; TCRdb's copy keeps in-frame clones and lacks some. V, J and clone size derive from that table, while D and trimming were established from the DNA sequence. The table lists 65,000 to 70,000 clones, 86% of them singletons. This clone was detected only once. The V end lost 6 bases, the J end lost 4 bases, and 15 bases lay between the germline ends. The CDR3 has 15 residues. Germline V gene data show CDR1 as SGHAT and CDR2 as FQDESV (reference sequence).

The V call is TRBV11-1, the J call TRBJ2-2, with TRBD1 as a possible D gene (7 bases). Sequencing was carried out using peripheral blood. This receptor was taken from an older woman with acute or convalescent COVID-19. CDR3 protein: CASRSGGMGTGELFF. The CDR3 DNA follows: TGTGCCAGCAGGTCAGGGGGGATGGGCACCGGGGAGCTGTTTTTT. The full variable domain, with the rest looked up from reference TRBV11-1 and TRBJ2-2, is EAEVAQSPRYKITEKSQAVAFWCDPISGHATLYWYRQILGQGPELLVQFQDESVVDDSQLPKDRFSAERLKGVDSTLKIQPAELGDSAMYLCASRSGGMGTGELFFGEGSRLTVL.